Listed below are T cell receptor beta chains from one sample, sequenced in a study of Ad26.COV2.S vaccination and SARS-CoV-2 variants. The protocol was immunoSEQ multiplex PCR, while the TCRdb copy is restricted to in-frame clones and leaves out a portion. The sample lists fewer than 400,000 clones, roughly nine tenths occurring once. The specimen comprised peripheral blood, sampled in a trial of Ad26.COV2.S vaccine versus placebo. All receptors derive from a person between 18 and 59 years old who received the Ad26.COV2.S COVID-19 vaccine or a placebo. Both conserved end residues are trimmed from each CDR3.

v_call,j_call,cdr3_aa
TRBV5-6,TRBJ1-2,ASSSGQGSGYT
TRBV11-2,TRBJ2-5,ASSSRGAGEGETQY
TRBV6-2/TRBV6-3,TRBJ2-7,ASSEDRDYEQY
TRBV15,TRBJ1-5,ATSRERNQPQH
TRBV19,TRBJ2-2,ASSIWQTNTGELF
TRBV5-1,TRBJ2-7,ASSFRGRNDEQY
TRBV7-9,TRBJ1-6,ASSLNIGTVALGNSPLH
TRBV18,TRBJ1-1,ASSPGEQGNTEAF
TRBV4-1,TRBJ1-6,ASSQDPAGSISPLH
TRBV7-9,TRBJ1-4,ASSFSATNEKLF
TRBV11-3,TRBJ2-7,ASSSEREQY
TRBV6-5,TRBJ2-7,ASSNYEQY
TRBV5-1,TRBJ1-6,ASSLGTEGVSWALH
TRBV5-5,TRBJ1-4,ASSLEGPNEKLF
TRBV5-6,TRBJ1-2,ASSLAGTPYGYT
TRBV6-5,TRBJ2-7,ASSYGTGYEQY
TRBV19,TRBJ1-5,ASTFVSRGLRNQPQH
TRBV19,TRBJ1-2,ASSMAQNYGYT
TRBV5-4,TRBJ1-1,ASSLRGPEDTEAF
TRBV18,TRBJ1-1,ASSTGTQGTEAF
TRBV18,TRBJ2-7,ASSPTQGLGYEQY
TRBV5-1,TRBJ2-5,ASSSSGAGETQY
TRBV7-9,TRBJ1-1,ASSLALSGRGTEAF
TRBV7-2,TRBJ2-7,ASSLVQEGYEQY
TRBV28,TRBJ2-1,ASGSHGGAYNEQF
TRBV19,TRBJ2-1,ASRSGGKAGEQF
TRBV7-9,TRBJ2-5,ASSPSGGQETQY
TRBV12-3/TRBV12-4,TRBJ1-2,ASSINRGGYT
TRBV29-1,TRBJ2-7,SVAPRDRFDEQY
TRBV27,TRBJ2-2,ASSLYYTTLGDTGELF
TRBV18,TRBJ2-6,ASSPMTDSISGANVLT
TRBV5-1,TRBJ2-7,ASSHSGGASEQY
TRBV18,TRBJ2-7,ASSTYSGTQSYEQY